This entry features one T cell receptor beta chain sequence. Antigen: not known. The data were produced by immunoSEQ multiplex PCR, yet TCRdb's version contains in-frame clones alone and is incomplete. The data contain about 84,000 clones, 75% to 95% of them singletons. This record belongs to a study of T cell responses to AZD1222 COVID-19 vaccine. Overall study findings and caveats: Two doses of AZD1222 preceded a rise in Spike-specific TCR breadth and depth. Seropositivity was recorded at baseline in only a handful of AZD1222 recipients.

The V segment lost 7 bases and the J segment 4 bases; nucleotides outside the gene matches: 8. This CDR3 is built from 14 residues. CDR1 is SGDLS, CDR2 YYNGEE, per germline. This clonotype was sampled from an adult who received the AZD1222 COVID-19 vaccine. The chain carries TRBV9 and TRBJ2-1; 7 bases fit TRBD2. Sequenced material: peripheral blood, taken 28 days after the second AZD1222 dose. This CDR3 is CASGSSGGYNEQFF. The CDR3 DNA follows: TGTGCCAGCGGATCTAGCGGAGGGTACAATGAGCAGTTCTTC.